A selection of T cell receptor beta chains follows, all from one sample in a study of blood T cell repertoires in COVID-19. Here immunoSEQ multiplex PCR was the method, and the copy in TCRdb shows in-frame clones only, minus some. The sample has 300,000 or so clones; around 87% are singletons. The source material was peripheral blood. The receptors shown here come from a woman in her forties who had recovered from COVID-19. Each CDR3 is given with its conserved first and last residue. D genes are given only for firm matches. Clone sizes are given selectively: once, few, many, or a class where the clone is expanded.

j_call,cdr3_length,clone_size,d_call,v_call,cdr3_nt,cdr3_aa
TRBJ2-3,14,-,-,TRBV2,TGTGCCAGCAGTAGTTGGAGGGCGGGTGATACGCAGTATTTT,CASSSWRAGDTQYF
TRBJ2-7,15,once,TRBD2,TRBV7-2,TGTGCCAGCAGCTCCACTTCGGCGGGGGACGCCGAGCAGTACTTC,CASSSTSAGDAEQYF
TRBJ2-1,14,-,TRBD1,TRBV19,TGTGCCAGTAGTATAGGGACAGGGATGGATGAGCAGTTCTTC,CASSIGTGMDEQFF
TRBJ2-3,15,-,-,TRBV10-1,TGCGCCAGCAGCCCTGGGGGCTCAGGCACAGATACGCAGTATTTT,CASSPGGSGTDTQYF
TRBJ2-3,12,-,-,TRBV14,TGTGCCAGCAGCCCGACAGGGAGGTTCCCGGATTTT,CASSPTGRFPDF
TRBJ1-6,14,-,-,TRBV12-5,TGTGCTAGTGCCAGCCCCCCGGGGAGGTCACCCCTCCACTTT,CASASPPGRSPLHF
TRBJ2-5,15,-,-,TRBV5-6,TGTGCCAGCAGCCCGGAAGGGGCACAACGAGAGACCCAGTACTTC,CASSPEGAQRETQYF
TRBJ2-1,12,-,-,TRBV14,TGTGCCAGCAGCCAAGATTGGGGAGCGCAGTTCTTC,CASSQDWGAQFF
TRBJ2-7,15,-,-,TRBV7-2,TGTGCCAGCAGCTTTCAGGTTCTCGTTCCCTACGAGCAGTACTTC,CASSFQVLVPYEQYF
TRBJ2-3,14,-,-,TRBV18,TGTGCCAGCTCACCGACGACAGGCCAGGGTGTGCAGTATTTT,CASSPTTGQGVQYF
TRBJ1-1,14,-,-,TRBV9,TGTGCCAGCAGCGTAGTGATGGGAGGGACTGAAGCTTTCTTT,CASSVVMGGTEAFF
TRBJ2-1,16,-,TRBD2,TRBV4-2,TGTGCCAGCAGCCAAGAAGGACTAGCGGCTTACAATGAGCAGTTCTTC,CASSQEGLAAYNEQFF
TRBJ2-3,15,-,TRBD2,TRBV10-3,TGTGCCATCAGTACCGCCCCGGGGGGTCAAGATACGCAGTATTTT,CAISTAPGGQDTQYF
TRBJ1-2,14,-,-,TRBV27,TGTGCCAGCAGGCGAAGGGGGGGCGGGGAGGGCTACACCTTC,CASRRRGGGEGYTF
TRBJ2-4,15,-,-,TRBV6-5,TGTGCCAGCAGTTACTCCCGGGGATTCAAAAACATTCAGTACTTC,CASSYSRGFKNIQYF
TRBJ1-1,17,-,-,TRBV5-1,TGCGCCAGCATCCCGGCGGGGGGCGCGTACGAGAACACTGAAGCTTTCTTT,CASIPAGGAYENTEAFF
TRBJ2-1,16,-,-,TRBV3-1/TRBV3-2,TGTGCCAGCAGCGGGAGGACTGCGAGCTCCTACAATGAGCAGTTCTTC,CASSGRTASSYNEQFF
TRBJ1-2,14,-,-,TRBV19,TGTGCCAGTAGTATGGTAACTATGGACTATGGCTACACCTTC,CASSMVTMDYGYTF
TRBJ1-6,16,-,TRBD1,TRBV6-6,TGTGCCAGCAGTCCAGGCGCAGGGGGGTATAATTCACCCCTCCACTTT,CASSPGAGGYNSPLHF
TRBJ2-6,17,-,-,TRBV9,TGTGCCAGCAGCGTAGTGGGGGCCCGCTCTGGGGCCAACGTCCTGACTTTC,CASSVVGARSGANVLTF
TRBJ1-4,14,-,-,TRBV13,TGTGCCAGCAGGTCGGGGGGGGCTTCTGAAAAACTGTTTTTT,CASRSGGASEKLFF
TRBJ1-1,14,-,-,TRBV18,TGTGCCAGCTCACCACTAGATCTTAACACTGAAGCTTTCTTT,CASSPLDLNTEAFF
TRBJ1-6,17,-,-,TRBV5-4,TGTGCCAGCAGCTTTACCTCAGTCCGCTCCTATAATTCACCCCTCCACTTT,CASSFTSVRSYNSPLHF
TRBJ1-1,14,once,TRBD1,TRBV11-3,TGTGCCAGCAGCCCGGGCAGGGGGTGGACTGAAGCTTTCTTT,CASSPGRGWTEAFF
TRBJ1-2,17,-,-,TRBV9,TGTGCCAGCAGCGGCTCCCGGGACACCCGAGTTTCCTATGGCTACACCTTC,CASSGSRDTRVSYGYTF
TRBJ1-2,14,few,-,TRBV5-1,TGCGCCAGCAGCCCTCTCCTCCGGGACTATGGCTACACCTTC,CASSPLLRDYGYTF
TRBJ2-1,13,-,-,TRBV27,TGTGCCAGCAGTTTTGCCAGCTACAATGAGCAGTTCTTC,CASSFASYNEQFF
TRBJ1-1,13,-,-,TRBV30,TGTGCCTGGAGTAAGACAGCGAACACTGAAGCTTTCTTT,CAWSKTANTEAFF
TRBJ1-1,11,-,TRBD1,TRBV10-3,TGTGCCATCAGGAATCAGGGGGCGACTTTCTTT,CAIRNQGATFF
TRBJ1-1,13,-,-,TRBV19,TGTGCCAGTAGTTCAGGGAGGGACACTGAAGCTTTCTTT,CASSSGRDTEAFF
TRBJ1-4,14,-,-,TRBV9,TGTGCCAGCAGCGACAGAGCAACTAATGAAAAACTGTTTTTT,CASSDRATNEKLFF
TRBJ1-4,15,-,-,TRBV6-5,TGTGCCAGCACCCCCGGGGGGGCCCGGGGTGAAAAACTGTTTTTT,CASTPGGARGEKLFF
TRBJ2-1,13,once,TRBD1,TRBV19,TGTGCCGTTTCGGGACAGCTATACAATGAGCAGTTCTTC,CAVSGQLYNEQFF
TRBJ2-3,14,-,-,TRBV5-1,TGCGCCAGCAGCTTGTCGGCAGGGGACGATACGCAGTATTTT,CASSLSAGDDTQYF
TRBJ2-7,16,-,TRBD1,TRBV5-1,TGCGCCAGCAGCTTGAGCGTTTGGGGGACAGAGTACGAGCAGTACTTC,CASSLSVWGTEYEQYF
TRBJ2-2,18,once,TRBD1,TRBV4-3,TGCGCCAGCAGCCAAGGGACAGGGAGGAAGGGAAAAGCCGGGGAGCTGTTTTTT,CASSQGTGRKGKAGELFF
TRBJ1-1,15,-,-,TRBV6-2/TRBV6-3,TGTGCCAGCAGTTACTCGGGTCTCGGGGGCACTGAAGCTTTCTTT,CASSYSGLGGTEAFF
TRBJ1-3,15,-,-,TRBV19,TGTGCCAGTAGTATGACAACAGGGAGTGGAAACACCATATATTTT,CASSMTTGSGNTIYF
TRBJ2-7,15,once,TRBD2,TRBV7-8,TGTGCCATCACCCCCTCAGCGGGACTAGTGTACGAGCAGTACTTC,CAITPSAGLVYEQYF
TRBJ1-1,13,-,-,TRBV2,TGTGCCAGCACCGTAGGGGTGAACACTGAAGCTTTCTTT,CASTVGVNTEAFF
TRBJ2-5,17,-,TRBD2,TRBV20-1,TGCAGTGCTAGTGGCTCCGGATTAGCGGGGGAACAAGAGACCCAGTACTTC,CSASGSGLAGEQETQYF
TRBJ2-1,13,-,TRBD1,TRBV19,TGTGCCAGTAGCACTACAGGGGGAGGTGAGCAGTTCTTC,CASSTTGGGEQFF
TRBJ2-7,15,once,TRBD1,TRBV7-2,TGTGCCAGCAGCTTAGGGCAGGGGGATGGCTACGAGCAGTACTTC,CASSLGQGDGYEQYF
TRBJ2-1,17,-,TRBD2,TRBV19,TGTGCCAGTAGCAAAAGGACTAGCGGGGGCTCCTACAATGAGCAGTTCTTC,CASSKRTSGGSYNEQFF
TRBJ1-1,14,once,TRBD1,TRBV10-3,TGTGCCATCAGTCACCTAGACAGGGGCCCTGAAGCTTTCTTT,CAISHLDRGPEAFF
TRBJ1-5,13,-,-,TRBV12-5,TGTGCTAGTGGCCGTGACGAGGGTCAGCCCCAGCATTTT,CASGRDEGQPQHF
TRBJ2-7,15,-,TRBD2,TRBV9,TGTGCCAGCAGCGTAGGGCCGGGGGGGCCCTACGAGCAGTACTTC,CASSVGPGGPYEQYF
TRBJ2-3,13,-,-,TRBV7-8,TGTGCCAGCAGCTTAATGAACGGAGATACGCAGTATTTT,CASSLMNGDTQYF
TRBJ1-2,12,once,-,TRBV6-5,TGTGCCAGCAGTCCGACAGGCTATGGCTACACCTTC,CASSPTGYGYTF
TRBJ2-5,14,once,TRBD2,TRBV5-1,TGCGCCAGCAGCTTGGGGACTAGCGGAGAGACCCAGTACTTC,CASSLGTSGETQYF
TRBJ1-2,13,-,-,TRBV30,TGTGCCTGGGCGATCGGGGGAGGCTATGGCTACACCTTC,CAWAIGGGYGYTF
TRBJ1-1,14,-,TRBD1,TRBV28,TGTGCCAGCAGTCCCTGGACAGGGAACACTGAAGCTTTCTTT,CASSPWTGNTEAFF
TRBJ1-2,15,once,-,TRBV29-1,TGCAGCACCTATCTCCCATATAATCTAAACTATGGCTACACCTTC,CSTYLPYNLNYGYTF
TRBJ2-7,16,-,-,TRBV6-5,TGTGCCAGCAGTTACTCGAGGGCGGTGATCTCCTACGAGCAGTACTTC,CASSYSRAVISYEQYF
TRBJ1-6,18,-,-,TRBV4-3,TGCGCCAGCAGCCAAGAAAACTACAGGGTCCCCTATAATTCACCCCTCCACTTT,CASSQENYRVPYNSPLHF